A single sample is the source of the 5 T cell receptor beta chains below, sequenced in a study of early T cells in non-severe SARS-CoV-2 infection. In TCRdb, the 5' RACE reads were re-called with MiXCR into one record per CDR3 protein. The table includes tens of thousands of distinct CDR3 sequences, less than 5.5% detected once. Specimen: whole blood, collected at baseline. These receptors originate from an adult who was a healthcare worker with PCR-confirmed SARS-CoV-2 infection or an uninfected control (not recorded which).

This clonotype was observed at least ten times. The chain uses TRBV20-1 and TRBJ1-5; unclear D gene. The CDR3 extends over 15 amino acids. The germline V gene encodes CDR1 DFQATT and CDR2 SNEGSKA (reference sequence). The ends were cut back, 3 bases at V and 6 bases at J, with 18 bases in the middle. CDR3 sequence: CSASTGQERGQPQHF. In DNA form, the CDR3 reads TGCAGTGCTAGCACCGGGCAGGAACGAGGTCAGCCCCAGCATTTT.

This clonotype was counted many times. The chain has TRBV25-1 and TRBJ2-7; D is possibly TRBD2 (5 bases). V was cut by 4 bases and J by 4 bases, with 5 bases left in between. The CDR3 length is 11 residues. Germline lookup yields CDR1 MGHDK and CDR2 SYGVNS. CDR3 sequence (DNA): TGTGCCAGCAGTGCGGGGTACGAGCAGTACTTC. Protein sequence: CASSAGYEQYF.

This clonotype was recorded many times. V gene TRBV12-3 or TRBV12-4 combines with J gene TRBJ2-1; 7 nucleotides match TRBD2. This CDR3 is 14 amino acids long. After removal of 7 bases from V and 4 bases from J, the junction contained 7 bases not matched to a gene. The CDR3 loop is CASTVGGVYNEQFF. CDR3 coding DNA: TGTGCCAGCACCGTGGGGGGGGTTTACAATGAGCAGTTCTTC.

The J gene is TRBJ2-1, the V gene TRBV7-3; 9 nucleotides match TRBD2. The CDR3 sequence is 16 residues long. Trimming removed 5 bases from V and 7 bases from J; junction bases left unmatched: 12. The germline V gene has CDR1 SGHTA and CDR2 FQGTGA. The CDR3 nucleotides read TGTGCCAGCAGCCCAAGCGGGGGCGGGAGGGAGAATGAGCAGTTCTTC. Residues: CASSPSGGGRENEQFF. Drawing the rest from reference TRBV7-3 and TRBJ2-1, the complete variable domain is GAGVSQTPSNKVTEKGKYVELRCDPISGHTALYWYRQSLGQGPEFLIYFQGTGAADDSGLPNDRFFAVRPEGSVSTLKIQRTERGDSAVYLCASSPSGGGRENEQFFGPGTRLTVL.

In its sample, this clonotype was seen many times. The rearrangement links TRBV30 to TRBJ2-3; TRBD2 agrees at 11 bases. Germline lookup yields CDR1 GTSNPN and CDR2 SVGIG (reference sequence). The CDR3 contains 15 residues. After removal of 0 bases from V and 1 base from J, the junction contained 0 bases not matched to a gene. CDR3 sequence (DNA): TGTGCCTGGAGTGTACTAGCGGGGGGCACAGATACGCAGTATTTT. Translating gives CAWSVLAGGTDTQYF.